This T cell receptor beta chain derives from a study of OX40 agonist ivuxolimab in advanced cancers. A note on the overall study: The costimulatory receptor OX40 (CD134) was targeted by ivuxolimab, a fully human IgG2 agonistic monoclonal antibody. Intravenous ivuxolimab was administered to patients every 2 weeks at six dose levels: 0.01, 0.1, 0.3, 1.5, 3 and 10 mg/kg. Of the 52 patients in dose escalation, about 20 had hepatocellular carcinoma, some 15 had melanoma, 9 had renal cell carcinoma and 9 had head and neck cancer. In the dose-escalation cohort, 70% to 90% of patients were male, and the mean age was roughly 56 years with a range of about 20 to 80. Prior anti-PD-1, anti-PD-L1 or anti-CTLA-4 therapy was permitted, and 40% of dose-escalation patients had received checkpoint inhibitors. Partial responses occurred in three dose-escalation patients, of whom one had hepatocellular carcinoma and two had cutaneous melanoma. The purpose of peripheral TCRbeta sequencing was to test whether ivuxolimab changed TCR sequence diversity and led to clonal T-cell expansion. The monotherapy dose-escalation portion (N ≈ 52 patients) of the phase I ivuxolimab trial is reported in the paper.

As regards this clone: This clone's antigen is unknown. The sample holds no much larger clone one base away, and base qualities are not on file.

For sequencing of the TCRbeta CDR3 region, genomic DNA was extracted from the sorted cells. The immunoSEQ Assay was used for sequencing of TCRbeta CDR3 regions. Drawn from immuneACCESS, this table holds only the in-frame rearrangements with V and J called that TCRdb kept. Clones are partly lost; checked studies trace under half to an unresolved V gene and leave the rest unexplained. This sample holds 75,000 to 100,000 clones; around nine tenths were observed only once. The leading ten clones occupy 0.5% to 0.55% of the sample. Here is what the overall study found, with its caveats: On average, CD8+ T cells showed more expanded clones than CD4+ T cells after ivuxolimab. Antigen specificity was not determined for the clonally expanded peripheral T cells. At doses from 0.1 to 3.0 mg/kg, clonal expansion was seen in both CD4+ and CD8+ blood T cells between baseline and week 6. Partial responders in the 0.1-3.0 mg/kg groups had among the lowest normalized peripheral clonal expansion, especially among CD8+ T cells. Low levels of normalized T-cell clonal expansion were also seen in some patients who did not respond.

The trial excluded patients who had a history of autoimmune disease or were on systemic immunosuppression. Peripheral blood for TCR sequencing was collected from all dose cohorts at baseline, on cycle 4 day 1, and on cycle 7 day 1. The samples were taken from a phase I, first-in-human, multicenter, open-label dose-escalation trial of ivuxolimab. Adults with locally advanced or metastatic head and neck squamous cell, hepatocellular, melanoma or renal cell carcinoma were enrolled in the trial. Before TCR sequencing, CD4+ T cells and CD8+ T cells from peripheral blood were sorted into separate populations. Material: CD4+ or CD8+ T cells sorted from blood, obtained in a trial of the OX40 agonist ivuxolimab. The receptor was derived from an adult with an advanced solid tumor such as melanoma, head and neck, liver or kidney cancer.

The sequenced DNA: TGTGCCAGCAGCTTAACAGACACAGATACGCAGTATTTT. It is translated as CASSLTDTDTQYF. The chain couples TRBV11-2 to TRBJ2-3; no D gene is confidently identified. Trimming costs V 2 bases and J 2 bases, and their ends lie 5 bases apart. Measured from the cysteine to the phenylalanine, the CDR3 is 13 residues long. This entry keeps only the CDR3 DNA: 39 bases, framed from base 1. As encoded in the germline V gene, CDR1 is SGHAT while CDR2 is FQNNGV.